Sequencing of this T cell receptor (beta chain) was carried out in a study of blood T cell repertoires in COVID-19. Data came from immunoSEQ multiplex PCR; TCRdb stores just in-frame clones and leaves some out. The table records over 300,000 clones, more than 70% of them present only once. This clonotype was sampled from a woman in her 50s with acute or convalescent COVID-19. The specimen sequenced was peripheral blood.

The CDR3 DNA is TGTGCCAGCACGGAGGGGGCCGGGACTGCCTACAATGAGCAGTTCTTC. As protein: CASTEGAGTAYNEQFF. V and J are TRBV7-6 and TRBJ2-1, with a weak D call TRBD1 (7 bases). The germline gives CDR1 SGHVS, CDR2 FNYEAQ. The CDR3 totals 16 residues. Trimming shortened V by 7 bases and J by 2 bases, and 18 bases separated the two germline ends.